Listed below are T cell receptor beta chains from one sample, sequenced in a study of blood T cell repertoires in COVID-19. Repertoires were generated with immunoSEQ multiplex PCR, while TCRdb's copy carries only in-frame clones and drops some. The data hold roughly 70,000 clones, with about nine tenths observed a single time. Sequenced sample: peripheral blood. Source of these receptors: a woman older than 75 with active COVID-19. CDR3s include the opening cysteine and the closing phenylalanine or tryptophan. The order of the fields is CDR3 length, clone size, V gene, J gene, D gene, CDR3 protein, CDR3 DNA. The D gene is left open where the match is weak. Clone size, where shown, is once, few, many, or a class for clones that have expanded.

15	few	TRBV28	TRBJ1-5	-	CASSPNRDGNQPQHF	TGTGCCAGCAGTCCCAACAGGGATGGCAATCAGCCCCAGCATTTT
16	-	TRBV4-3	TRBJ1-6	TRBD1	CASSQDRGHGNSPLHF	TGCGCCAGCAGCCAAGACAGGGGGCACGGTAATTCACCCCTCCACTTT
15	-	TRBV28	TRBJ2-7	TRBD1	CASSFYWTGLYEQYF	TGTGCCAGCAGTTTCTACTGGACAGGTCTCTACGAGCAGTACTTC
14	few	TRBV5-1	TRBJ2-2	-	CASSLEGGRGELFF	TGCGCCAGCAGCTTGGAAGGAGGGCGTGGGGAGCTGTTTTTT
17	-	TRBV7-9	TRBJ1-2	TRBD1	CASSPRTGGSPNYGYTF	TGTGCCAGCAGCCCCCGGACAGGGGGCTCCCCTAACTATGGCTACACCTTC
15	-	TRBV6-5	TRBJ1-1	TRBD1	CASSYVGQGTREAFF	TGTGCCAGCAGTTACGTGGGACAGGGGACCCGCGAAGCTTTCTTT
16	-	TRBV7-9	TRBJ2-2	TRBD2	CASSSPGGANTGELFF	TGTGCCAGCAGTTCCCCGGGAGGCGCGAACACCGGGGAGCTGTTTTTT
15	-	TRBV5-1	TRBJ2-7	TRBD2	CASSLGASGNYEQYF	TGCGCCAGCAGCTTGGGCGCTAGCGGGAATTACGAGCAGTACTTC
14	-	TRBV9	TRBJ2-4	TRBD1	CASSVRDRAYIQYF	TGTGCCAGCAGCGTCAGGGACAGGGCGTACATTCAGTACTTC
13	once	TRBV6-5	TRBJ2-1	TRBD2	CASRAGGLREQFF	TGTGCCAGCAGAGCGGGAGGGTTAAGGGAGCAGTTCTTC
19	-	TRBV14	TRBJ2-2	TRBD2	CASSRNDLAGGRNAGELFF	TGTGCCAGCAGCCGAAATGACCTAGCGGGAGGGCGGAACGCCGGGGAGCTGTTTTTT